The 7 T cell receptor beta chains below all came from one sample that was sequenced in a study of cytomegalovirus exposure and HLA in healthy donors. PCR amplification relied on 60 Vbeta primers (plus 13 Jbeta primers). Assay: immunoSEQ multiplex PCR; the TCRdb copy retains only in-frame clones and omits some. The table has about 120,000 clones, 70% to 80% seen once. The sample was PBMCs. All receptors come from a female donor in good health and CMV-seronegative.

V and J are TRBV19 and TRBJ1-5; 9 nucleotides align to TRBD1. V lost 5 bases and J lost 6; bases outside the gene matches: 8. Per germline, CDR1 LNHDA and CDR2 SQIVND (reference sequence). The CDR3 totals 15 residues. As DNA, the CDR3 is TGTGCCAGTAGTCTAACTTGGACAGGGGCTCAGCCCCAGCATTTT. This translates into CASSLTWTGAQPQHF.

The chain has TRBV6-5 and TRBJ2-7; 13 nucleotides align to TRBD2. The germline V gene has CDR1 MNHEY and CDR2 SVGAGI. The trim removed 2 bases at V and 6 bases at J, leaving 7 bases unmatched. The CDR3 sequence is 16 residues long. This CDR3 reads CASSYGGLAGVSEQYF. In DNA form, the CDR3 reads TGTGCCAGCAGTTACGGTGGACTAGCGGGGGTATCCGAGCAGTACTTC.

V is TRBV19 and J is TRBJ2-2; TRBD1 might be the D (6 bases). V shed 5 bases and J shed 5 bases, with 12 bases lying between them. Looked up from germline, CDR1 is LNHDA and CDR2 is SQIVND (reference sequence). This CDR3 has 14 amino acids. CDR3 protein: CASSAQGWTGELFF. The CDR3, as DNA: TGTGCCAGTAGTGCACAGGGTTGGACCGGGGAGCTGTTTTTT.

This clone was detected once. The genes are TRBV7-9 and TRBJ2-2; 10 bases fit TRBD2. With 0 bases clipped from V and 2 bases from J, the junction kept 9 bases outside the gene matches. In germline, CDR1 is SEHNR, CDR2 FQNEAQ (reference sequence). This CDR3 comprises 19 residues. The CDR3 sequence: CASSLASLAGMSNTGELFF. The CDR3 bases are TGTGCCAGCAGCTTAGCCTCACTAGCGGGGATGTCCAACACCGGGGAGCTGTTTTTT.

CDR3 amino acids: CASSYSTGGDTYEQYF. For the CDR3, the DNA is TGTGCCAGCAGTTACTCTACAGGGGGGGATACCTACGAGCAGTACTTC. The rearrangement uses TRBV6-6 and TRBJ2-5, with D tentatively TRBD1 (8 bases). Gene TRBJ2-7 matches the end of the DNA better, so the J call may be wrong. This CDR3 is 16 amino acids long. Germline values: CDR1 MNHNY, CDR2 SVGAGI (reference sequence).

V is TRBV5-1 and J is TRBJ2-2; D may be TRBD1 (6 bases). Looked up from germline, CDR1 is SGHRS and CDR2 is YFSETQ. The CDR3 totals 13 residues. V dropped 2 bases and J dropped 6 bases, with 8 bases sitting between them. The CDR3 spells CASSLQGSGELFF. Written as DNA, the CDR3 is TGCGCCAGCAGCTTACAGGGCTCCGGGGAGCTGTTTTTT.

J is TRBJ2-7 and V is TRBV11-2; maybe TRBD2 (5 bases). CDR1 is SGHAT, CDR2 FQNNGV, per germline. The CDR3 spans 19 residues. V was pared by 7 bases and J by 3 bases, with 31 bases between. The CDR3: CASTTPDNRTGLNYYEQYF. The CDR3 DNA reads as TGTGCCAGCACCACTCCTGATAACCGGACCGGACTGAATTACTACGAGCAGTACTTC.